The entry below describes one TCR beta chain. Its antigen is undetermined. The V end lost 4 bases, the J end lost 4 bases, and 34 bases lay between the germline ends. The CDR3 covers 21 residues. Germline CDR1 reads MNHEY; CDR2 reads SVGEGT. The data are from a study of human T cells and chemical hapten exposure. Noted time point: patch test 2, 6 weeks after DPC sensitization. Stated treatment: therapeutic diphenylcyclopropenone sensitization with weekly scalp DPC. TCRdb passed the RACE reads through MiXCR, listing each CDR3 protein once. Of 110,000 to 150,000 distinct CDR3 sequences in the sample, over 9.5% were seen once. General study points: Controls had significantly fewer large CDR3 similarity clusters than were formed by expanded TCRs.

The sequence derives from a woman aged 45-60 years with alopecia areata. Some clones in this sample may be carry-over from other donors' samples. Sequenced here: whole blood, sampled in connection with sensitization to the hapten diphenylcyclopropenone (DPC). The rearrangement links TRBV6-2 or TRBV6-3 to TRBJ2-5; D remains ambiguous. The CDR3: CASSFLRTYALPNEGIETQYF. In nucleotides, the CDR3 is TGTGCCAGCAGTTTTCTACGGACCTACGCTCTCCCGAACGAAGGGATAGAGACCCAGTACTTC.